Listed below are T cell receptor beta chains from one sample, sequenced in a study of identical twins. TCRdb re-derived calls from the 5' RACE reads in MiXCR, one entry per CDR3 protein. The sample includes 500,000 or so distinct CDR3 sequences, roughly an eighth of them seen just once. The same sample was also used in a study of yellow fever vaccine responses in identical twins.

The sample was CD4+ T cells sorted from blood. Source of these receptors: a young woman in good health. The CDR3 runs from the conserved cysteine through the conserved F or W. The order of the fields is D gene, CDR3 length, V gene, CDR3 protein. The D gene is left open where the match is weak.

. 16 TRBV12-3/TRBV12-4 CASSLVGPASNSPLHF
TRBD2 15 TRBV5-4 CASSSFTGGQETQYF
. 14 TRBV25-1 CASSEPGSQETQYF
TRBD2 16 TRBV12-3/TRBV12-4 CASSLGSGGNTGELFF
TRBD2 18 TRBV15 CATSREILSGGPGNEQFF
. 13 TRBV20-1 CSARRFRGHEQYF
TRBD2 15 TRBV7-9 CASNHQAGGAYEQYF
. 13 TRBV7-2 CASSVTSGYEQYF
. 14 TRBV12-3/TRBV12-4 CASSLRARNYEQYF
. 15 TRBV14 CASSHKQGSYNEQFF
. 14 TRBV29-1 CSVKNRDFGETQYF
. 14 TRBV12-5 CASSRPENTGELFF
. 15 TRBV28 CASSTQQNFGTEAFF
. 14 TRBV12-3/TRBV12-4 CASSLPRGRDEQFF
TRBD1 13 TRBV11-2 CASSYDRGDEQYF
TRBD2 16 TRBV12-3/TRBV12-4 CASSFRGTTSTDTQYF
TRBD2 15 TRBV13 CASSPGGSGTDTQYF
. 15 TRBV2 CASREGRDGNQPQHF
. 14 TRBV19 CASSIPTSPGELFF
. 14 TRBV12-3/TRBV12-4 CASSLQGFLETQYF